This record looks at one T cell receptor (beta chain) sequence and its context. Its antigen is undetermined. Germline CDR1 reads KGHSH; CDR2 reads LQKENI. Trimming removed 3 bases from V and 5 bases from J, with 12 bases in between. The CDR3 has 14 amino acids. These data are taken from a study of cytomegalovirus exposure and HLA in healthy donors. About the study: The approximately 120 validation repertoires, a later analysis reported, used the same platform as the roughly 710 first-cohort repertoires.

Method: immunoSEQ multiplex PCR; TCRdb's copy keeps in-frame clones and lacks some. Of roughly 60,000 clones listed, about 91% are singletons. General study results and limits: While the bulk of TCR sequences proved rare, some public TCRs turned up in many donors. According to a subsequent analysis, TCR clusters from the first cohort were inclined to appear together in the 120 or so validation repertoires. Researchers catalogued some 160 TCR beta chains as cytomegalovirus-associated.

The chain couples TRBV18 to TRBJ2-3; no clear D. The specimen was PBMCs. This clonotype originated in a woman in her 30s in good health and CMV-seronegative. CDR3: CASSPKQPQDTQYF. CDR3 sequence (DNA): TGTGCCAGCTCACCGAAACAGCCGCAAGATACGCAGTATTTT.